What follows are 13 T cell receptor beta chains derived from one specimen sequenced in a study of response to subunit inactivated influenza vaccine. MiXCR was run by TCRdb on the RT-PCR reads, yielding one entry per CDR3 protein. The sample lists around 480,000 distinct CDR3 sequences, approximately 9.9% seen once, with roughly 12% in the top ten. The sample here was PBMCs from blood, taken 45 days after vaccination. These receptor sequences come from a man aged 45 to 65 who received an inactivated influenza vaccine.

This clonotype was found a few times. The DNA of the CDR3 is TGTGCCACCAGCAGAGATCCGATGCCCCAAGAGACCCAGTACTTC. Translation gives CATSRDPMPQETQYF. The V call is TRBV15, the J call TRBJ2-5; D is undetermined. V was clipped by 0 bases and J by 1 base, with 9 bases between them. CDR3 length equals 15 residues. The germline V gene has CDR1 LNHNV and CDR2 YYDKDF (reference sequence).

V is TRBV29-1 and J is TRBJ2-7; TRBD1 matches 10 bases. The CDR3 spans 13 residues. Germline V lookup: CDR1 SQVTM, CDR2 ANQGSEA. The junction had 6 bases not matched to a gene; V was cut back by 6 bases and J by 4 bases. CDR3 protein: CSVASGQGYEQYF. The CDR3 DNA reads as TGCAGCGTAGCCTCGGGACAGGGGTACGAGCAGTACTTC.

The rearrangement joins TRBV6-1 to TRBJ1-5; D unresolved. The CDR3 length is 14 residues. The V gene lost 9 bases and the J gene lost 0 bases, with 12 bases spanning the gap. Germline CDR1 reads MNHNS; CDR2 reads SASEGT. CDR3 DNA: TGTGCCAGTATAGAAAGTTATAGCAATCAGCCCCAGCATTTT. Translated: CASIESYSNQPQHF.

The genes are TRBV20-1 and TRBJ2-3, with D uncertain. CDR3 size: 13 residues. The ends were cut back, 1 base at V and 0 bases at J, with 5 bases in the middle. Germline V gives CDR1 DFQATT, CDR2 SNEGSKA (reference sequence). The CDR3 region is CSARADSTDTQYF. The DNA for the CDR3 is TGCAGTGCTAGAGCGGACAGCACAGATACGCAGTATTTT.

A few counts support this clonotype. The chain is built from TRBV7-7 and TRBJ2-1, with D perhaps matching TRBD1 (6 bases). V gave up 4 bases and J gave up 6 bases, with 16 bases separating them. Germline V gives CDR1 SSHAT, CDR2 FNYEAQ (reference sequence). The CDR3 is made up of 15 amino acids. Written as DNA, the CDR3 is TGTGCCAGCAGCTACGGTCCGGGACACAGCAATGAGCAGTTCTTC. It translates to CASSYGPGHSNEQFF.

The gene calls are TRBV20-1 and TRBJ2-5; D may be TRBD2 (6 bases). The CDR3 totals 14 residues. Germline-derived CDR1 and CDR2 are DFQATT and SNEGSKA (reference sequence). V lost 5 bases to trimming and J lost 4 bases, with 17 bases between them. CDR3 coding DNA: TGCAGTGCTGGGGTGGACTATGCATTAGAGACCCAGTACTTC. Its translation: CSAGVDYALETQYF.

This clonotype was seen ten or more times. The chain uses TRBV7-9 and TRBJ2-7; D is uncertain. Trimming cost V 1 base and J 6 bases, with 7 bases left between them. Looked up from germline, CDR1 is SEHNR and CDR2 is FQNEAQ (reference sequence). CDR3 length: 12 residues. The CDR3 DNA follows: TGTGCCAGCAGCTTAGGGCTCGTCGAGCAGTACTTC. Translated: CASSLGLVEQYF.

This clonotype was recorded at least ten times. V usage is TRBV2 and J usage is TRBJ1-1; D gene uncertain. The CDR3 has 14 amino acids. V dropped 1 base and J dropped 2 bases, with 8 bases sitting between them. Germline loops: CDR1 SNHLY, CDR2 FYNNEI. For the CDR3, the DNA is TGTGCCAGCAGTGAAGAGTTCACAAACACTGAAGCTTTCTTT. Translation: CASSEEFTNTEAFF. The variable domain in full, with the rest retrieved from reference TRBV2 and TRBJ1-1, is EPEVTQTPSHQVTQMGQEVILRCVPISNHLYFYWYRQILGQKVEFLVSFYNNEISEKSEIFDDQFSVERPDGSNFTLKIRSTKLEDSAMYFCASSEEFTNTEAFFGQGTRLTVV.

This chain links TRBV11-2 with TRBJ2-5; TRBD2 aligns across 9 bases. Germline V gene data show CDR1 as SGHAT and CDR2 as FQNNGV. The CDR3 is 18 residues long. J was trimmed by 2 bases and V by 2 bases; bases with no gene match: 12. The chain's CDR3 is CASSLFMVAGGRQETQYF. The CDR3 DNA reads TGTGCCAGCAGCTTATTTATGGTGGCGGGGGGGCGACAAGAGACCCAGTACTTC.

In its sample, this clonotype was seen many times. The V call is TRBV20-1, the J call TRBJ1-1; the D gene is possibly TRBD1 (5 bases). CDR1 and CDR2 from the germline V gene are DFQATT and SNEGSKA (reference sequence). The CDR3 is 12 residues long. The V and J ends lost 6 bases and 2 bases respectively, with 10 bases between them. CDR3 sequence: CSASGGNTEAFF. CDR3 bases: TGCAGTGCATCCGGGGGTAACACTGAAGCTTTCTTT.

The genes are TRBV5-1 and TRBJ2-1; TRBD2 matches 7 bases. The germline V gene encodes CDR1 SGHRS and CDR2 YFSETQ. V lost 3 bases to trimming and J lost 0 bases; unmatched junction nucleotides: 9. The CDR3 runs 17 residues. CDR3 protein: CASSSEGAGFSYNEQFF. The CDR3 region has the DNA TGCGCCAGCAGCTCCGAAGGAGCGGGGTTCTCCTACAATGAGCAGTTCTTC.

This clonotype was picked up a small number of times. The chain joins TRBV12-3 or TRBV12-4 to TRBJ2-3, with D unclear. Trimming took 6 bases from V and 7 from J, leaving 8 bases between them. The length of the CDR3 is 11 residues. The CDR3 nucleotides read TGTGCCAGCAGCGTCACTCATACGCAGTATTTT. Its protein product is CASSVTHTQYF.

Note on this clonotype: A read error may explain this, as a much larger clone is one base away. The chain recombines TRBV6-5 with TRBJ2-7; 7 bases agree with TRBD2. Germline CDR1 reads MNHEY; CDR2 reads SVGAGI. CDR3 length: 16 amino acids. CDR3 protein: CDSSYSSGVVSYEQYF. The CDR3 DNA sequence: TGTGACAGCAGTTACTCAAGCGGGGTAGTCTCCTACGAGCAGTACTTC.